This T cell receptor beta chain was recorded in a study of cytomegalovirus exposure and HLA in healthy donors. About the study: Earlier results showed 90 million to 130 million unique TCR beta sequences derived from roughly 200 million T cells.

CDR1 is MRHNA and CDR2 is SNTAGT in the germline V gene. Trimming left V 6 bases short and J 0 bases short, with 12 bases between. The CDR3 is 15 amino acids. PCR employed 60 Vbeta and 13 Jbeta primers. Clones were read by immunoSEQ multiplex PCR, and TCRdb kept only the in-frame ones, dropping some. The clone table shows 220,000 or so clones, with the ten largest holding about 1.1%. The sequence came from a girl aged 2 to 9 in good health and CMV-seropositive. The source material was PBMCs. This rearrangement joins TRBV6-4 to TRBJ2-1; maybe TRBD2 (5 bases). In nucleotides, the CDR3 is TGTGCCAGCAGCACGGAGGAAGCCTCCTACAATGAGCAGTTCTTC. Its translation: CASSTEEASYNEQFF.